Below, 12 T cell receptor beta chains from the same sample are listed, as sequenced in a study of blood T cells in healthy people across ages. Together with a sample-barcoded 5' primer, a J-beta primer mix was included in a second PCR lasting about 6 to 11 cycles. Using its own MiXCR run on the 5' RACE reads, TCRdb lists one record per CDR3 protein. Altogether some 640,000 distinct CDR3 sequences are present, around 31% being singletons, with the ten largest covering around a sixth. Sequenced: blood. The origin of the receptors is a woman aged 80 or over in good health.

Worth noting for this clonotype: The CDR3 carries no conserved terminal phenylalanine or tryptophan, so it likely arises from a read error. The rearrangement joins TRBV9 to TRBJ2-1; 7 nucleotides agree with TRBD1. Unmatched junction bases numbered 15, after V lost 7 bases and J lost 5 bases. The CDR3 is 16 residues long. Germline CDR1 is SGDLS and CDR2 is YYNGEE. CDR3 amino acids: CASGRPTGTVDNEQFV. The CDR3 coding sequence is TGTGCCAGCGGCAGACCAACCGGGACAGTCGACAATGAGCAGTTCGTC.

In its sample, this clonotype was seen once. The rearrangement links TRBV7-2 to TRBJ2-7; D is unclear. Per the germline V gene, CDR1 is SGHTA and CDR2 is FQGNSA. The V gene lost 5 bases and the J gene lost 9 bases, with 14 bases spanning the gap. This CDR3 is built from 12 residues. The DNA for the CDR3 is TGTGCCAGCAGCCTAGGGAATCACGGGCAGTACTTC. Encoded protein: CASSLGNHGQYF.

On this clonotype: Germline and junction disagree at one end, which may indicate a read error. V and J are TRBV13 and TRBJ2-3; D is perhaps TRBD2 (7 bases). The CDR3 contains 17 residues. CDR1 and CDR2 from the germline V gene are PRHDT and FYEKMQ (reference sequence). CDR3 bases: TGTGGCAGCAGCCACAAATGGGAGGGGGTCAGCACAGATACGCAGTATTTT. This translates into CGSSHKWEGVSTDTQYF. The full variable domain, rest sourced from reference TRBV13 and TRBJ2-3, is AAGVIQSPRHLIKEKRETATLKCYPIPRHDTVYWYQQGPGQDPQFLISFYEKMQSDKGSIPDRFSAQQFSDYHSELNMSSLELGDSALYFCGSSHKWEGVSTDTQYFGPGTRLTVL.

In its sample, this clonotype was seen many times. This chain uses TRBV20-1 with TRBJ2-1; no firm D call. The CDR3 is made up of 13 amino acids. Germline loops: CDR1 DFQATT, CDR2 SNEGSKA (reference sequence). V dropped 3 bases and J dropped 4 bases, with 10 bases sitting between them. CDR3 loop: CSARTDLYNEQFF. In DNA, the CDR3 is TGCAGTGCTAGGACTGACCTTTACAATGAGCAGTTCTTC.

Points on this clonotype: This clone may be a read error of a much larger clone one base away. This chain connects TRBV6-5 to TRBJ2-7; TRBD1 is a possible D gene (6 bases). CDR1 and CDR2 from the germline V gene are MNHEY and SVGAGI. The CDR3 has 16 residues. The germline V and J ends were trimmed by 6 bases and 7 bases, with 25 bases remaining between them. The DNA of the CDR3 is TGTGCCAGCAGCCCACAGGGTTCGGGGCATTACAATGAGCAGTACTTC. Translating it yields CASSPQGSGHYNEQYF.

This chain connects TRBV21-1 to TRBJ2-5; whether TRBD2, the table's D call, matches the DNA was not checked. TRBV21-1 is a known pseudogene. CDR3 length equals 14 residues. CDR3: CASRVPAGQETQYF. The CDR3 nucleotides read TGTGCCAGCAGGGTTCCAGCGGGGCAAGAGACCCAGTACTTC.

The V call is TRBV13, the J call TRBJ1-1; 8 bases agree with TRBD1. Germline lookup yields CDR1 PRHDT and CDR2 FYEKMQ (reference sequence). With V trimmed by 6 bases and J by 7 bases, 4 bases remained unmatched. This CDR3 has 12 residues. In DNA, the CDR3 is TGTGCCAGCAGTTTTGGACAGGGTGAAGCTTTCTTT. Translating it yields CASSFGQGEAFF.

This clonotype was recorded at least ten times. The CDR3 is CASSVDRGRDQPQHF. CDR3 in DNA: TGTGCCAGCAGTGTCGACAGGGGGCGCGATCAGCCCCAGCATTTT. V is TRBV2 and J is TRBJ1-5; 10 positions match TRBD1. The CDR3 is 15 residues long. CDR1 and CDR2 (germline): SNHLY, FYNNEI. V dropped 4 bases and J dropped 5; count of bases not matched to a gene: 5.

The chain couples TRBV2 to TRBJ2-1; 9 bases fit TRBD2. Germline V gene lookup returns CDR1 SNHLY and CDR2 FYNNEI. Germline trimming cut 3 bases from V and 8 bases from J; bases unmatched to any gene: 5. This CDR3 spans 14 amino acids. This CDR3 reads CASSEWLAGYEQFF. The CDR3 DNA reads as TGTGCCAGCAGTGAGTGGCTAGCGGGATATGAGCAGTTCTTC.

This clonotype appeared many times. The chain joins TRBV3-1 to TRBJ2-1; no clear D. This CDR3 spans 13 amino acids. V lost 2 bases and J 10 bases, leaving 12 bases between the germline ends. CDR1 is LGHDT, CDR2 YNNKEL, per germline (reference sequence). CDR3 sequence reads: CASSQPSQIEQFF. CDR3 nucleotide sequence: TGTGCCAGCAGCCAACCCTCTCAGATCGAGCAGTTCTTC.

This clonotype was recorded many times. The V call is TRBV25-1, the J call TRBJ1-2; no definite D call. Germline V CDR1 and CDR2: MGHDK, SYGVNS. V lost 3 bases, J lost 8 bases, and 16 bases lay in between. CDR3 length: 14 residues. The CDR3 DNA follows: TGTGCCAGCAGTGATAAACAGACTATGAGGGGCTACACCTTC. Protein: CASSDKQTMRGYTF.

The chain combines TRBV10-1 with TRBJ2-2; D is unclear. Germline assignment: CDR1 WNHNN and CDR2 SYGVQD (reference sequence). The CDR3 is 9 amino acids. V dropped 10 bases and J dropped 3 bases, with 0 bases sitting between them. CDR3 nucleotide sequence: TGCGCCAACACCGGGGAGCTGTTTTTT. It codes for CANTGELFF.